This T cell receptor beta chain was captured in a study of blood T cells in healthy people across ages. Using a J-beta primer mix together with a sample-barcoded 5' primer, a second PCR was run for roughly 6 to 12 cycles. TCRdb re-derived calls from the 5' RACE reads in MiXCR, one entry per CDR3 protein. The sample carries hundreds of thousands of distinct CDR3 sequences, over 45% recorded once. This clonotype occurred a few times. The CDR3 runs 15 residues. The V gene end was trimmed by 4 bases and the J gene end by 3 bases; junction bases not matched to a gene: 4. Germline CDR1 reads LGHDT; CDR2 reads YNNKEL (reference sequence).

Sequencing input: blood. The TCR originated in a man aged 30 to 45 in good health. This chain links TRBV3-1 with TRBJ2-7; 12 bases align to TRBD2. CDR3 in DNA: TGTGCCAGCAGCCGGGGGACTAGCGGGTTCTACGAGCAGTACTTC. This encodes CASSRGTSGFYEQYF.